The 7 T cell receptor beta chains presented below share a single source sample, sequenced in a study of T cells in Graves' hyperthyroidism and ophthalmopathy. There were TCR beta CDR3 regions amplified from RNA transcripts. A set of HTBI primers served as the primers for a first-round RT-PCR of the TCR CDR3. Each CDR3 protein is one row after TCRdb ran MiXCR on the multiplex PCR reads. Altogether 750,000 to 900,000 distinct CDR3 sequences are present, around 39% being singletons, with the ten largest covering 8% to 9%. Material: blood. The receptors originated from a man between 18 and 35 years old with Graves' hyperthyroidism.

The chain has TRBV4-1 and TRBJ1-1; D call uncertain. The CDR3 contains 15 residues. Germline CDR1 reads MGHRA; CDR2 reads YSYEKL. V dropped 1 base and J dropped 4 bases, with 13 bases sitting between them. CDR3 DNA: TGCGCCAGCAGCCAAGCCAGGCGGAGCGGCACTGAAGCTTTCTTT. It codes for CASSQARRSGTEAFF.

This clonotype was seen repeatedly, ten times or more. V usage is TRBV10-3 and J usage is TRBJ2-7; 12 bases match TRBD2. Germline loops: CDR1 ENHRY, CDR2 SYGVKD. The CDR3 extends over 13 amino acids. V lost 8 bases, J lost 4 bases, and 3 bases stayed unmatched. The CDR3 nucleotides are TGTGCCATCGCGACTAGCGGGGGTTACGAGCAGTACTTC. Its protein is CAIATSGGYEQYF.

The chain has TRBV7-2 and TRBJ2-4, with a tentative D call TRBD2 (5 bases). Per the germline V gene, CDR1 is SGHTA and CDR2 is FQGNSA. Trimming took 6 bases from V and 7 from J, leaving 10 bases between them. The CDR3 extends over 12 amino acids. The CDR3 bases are TGTGCCAGCAGTCACCCGGGGAACATTCAGTACTTC. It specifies CASSHPGNIQYF.

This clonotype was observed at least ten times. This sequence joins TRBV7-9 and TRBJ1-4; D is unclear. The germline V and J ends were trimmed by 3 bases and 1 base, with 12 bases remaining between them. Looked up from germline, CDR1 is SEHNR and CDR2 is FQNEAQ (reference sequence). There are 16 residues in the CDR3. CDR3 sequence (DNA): TGTGCCAGCAGCTTGGGAGGGATCGGAACTAATGAAAAACTGTTTTTT. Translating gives CASSLGGIGTNEKLFF.

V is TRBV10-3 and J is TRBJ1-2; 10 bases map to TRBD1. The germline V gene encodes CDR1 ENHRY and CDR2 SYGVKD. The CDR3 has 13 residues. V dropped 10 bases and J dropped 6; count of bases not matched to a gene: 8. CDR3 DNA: TGTGCCACCGGGACAGGGGATAGCAATGGCTACACCTTC. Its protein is CATGTGDSNGYTF.

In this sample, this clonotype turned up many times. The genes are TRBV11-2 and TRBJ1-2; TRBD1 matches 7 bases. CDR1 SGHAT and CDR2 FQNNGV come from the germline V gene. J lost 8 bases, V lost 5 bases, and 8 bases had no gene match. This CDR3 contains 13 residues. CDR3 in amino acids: CASSLDRFAGYTF. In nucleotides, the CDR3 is TGTGCCAGCAGCCTGGACAGGTTCGCGGGCTACACCTTC.

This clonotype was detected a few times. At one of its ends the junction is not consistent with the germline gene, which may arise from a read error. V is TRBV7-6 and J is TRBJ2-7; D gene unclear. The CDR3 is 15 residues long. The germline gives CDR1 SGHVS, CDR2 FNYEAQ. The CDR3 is CASNLMAERNYEQYF. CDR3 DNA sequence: TGTGCCAGCAACTTAATGGCGGAGAGGAACTACGAGCAGTACTTC. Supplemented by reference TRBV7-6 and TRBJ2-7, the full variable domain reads GAGVSQSPRYKVTKRGQDVALRCDPISGHVSLYWYRQALGQGPEFLTYFNYEAQQDKSGLPNDRFSAERPEGSISTLTIQRTEQRDSAMYRCASNLMAERNYEQYFGPGTRLTVT.